The rows below give T cell receptor beta chains drawn from one sample of a study of T cells in Graves' hyperthyroidism and ophthalmopathy. TCRdb re-analysed the multiplex PCR reads in MiXCR, keeping a single row per CDR3 protein. The sample contains a few hundred thousand distinct CDR3 sequences, 14% of which appear only once. Source material: blood. Every receptor here comes from a woman aged 18-35 years with Graves' hyperthyroidism. Both conserved end residues are part of each CDR3. Fields, in order: J gene, V gene, clone size, D gene, CDR3 DNA, CDR3 protein. The D gene is left open where the match is weak. Part of the rows lack a size; the others show once, few, many or a class for expanded clones.

j_call: TRBJ2-1
v_call: TRBV4-1
clone_size: -
d_call: TRBD2
cdr3_nt: TGCGCCAGCAGCCAAGAAGGGGGCTTAGCGGGAGTGTTTAAGGACAATGAGCAGTTCTTC
cdr3_aa: CASSQEGGLAGVFKDNEQFF

j_call: TRBJ2-1
v_call: TRBV25-1
clone_size: -
d_call: TRBD1
cdr3_nt: TGTGCCAGCAGTCCCTGGGACAGGCGTCAGTTCTTC
cdr3_aa: CASSPWDRRQFF

j_call: TRBJ1-1
v_call: TRBV20-1
clone_size: many
d_call: -
cdr3_nt: TGCAGTGTTCCCCGGGACGGGGACACTGAAGCTTTCTTT
cdr3_aa: CSVPRDGDTEAFF

j_call: TRBJ2-1
v_call: TRBV6-4
clone_size: few
d_call: -
cdr3_nt: TGTGCCAGCAGCGCAGACCAAAGCTCCTACAATGAGCAGTTCTTC
cdr3_aa: CASSADQSSYNEQFF

j_call: TRBJ2-7
v_call: TRBV5-1
clone_size: few
d_call: -
cdr3_nt: TGCGCCAGCAGCTTACAGGGTTACTACGAGCAGTACTTC
cdr3_aa: CASSLQGYYEQYF

j_call: TRBJ2-4
v_call: TRBV2
clone_size: -
d_call: TRBD1
cdr3_nt: TGTGCCAGCAGTATAAACAGGGGAAGGGGCAAAAACATTCAGTACTTC
cdr3_aa: CASSINRGRGKNIQYF

j_call: TRBJ1-1
v_call: TRBV9
clone_size: many
d_call: -
cdr3_nt: TGTGCCAGCAGCGGCCGGGACACATACAACACTGAAGCTTTCTTT
cdr3_aa: CASSGRDTYNTEAFF

j_call: TRBJ2-3
v_call: TRBV5-6
clone_size: many
d_call: -
cdr3_nt: TGTGCCAGCAGCCCCGGACAATCCTCCGGGGTGCAGTATTTT
cdr3_aa: CASSPGQSSGVQYF

j_call: TRBJ2-3
v_call: TRBV5-1
clone_size: many
d_call: -
cdr3_nt: TGCGCCAGCAGCTCGGCTCGGCACGCCACAGATACGCAGTATTTT
cdr3_aa: CASSSARHATDTQYF

j_call: TRBJ2-1
v_call: TRBV6-5
clone_size: few
d_call: -
cdr3_nt: TGTGCCAGCAGTTACGAGACTGCCATCGGTGAGCAGTTCTTC
cdr3_aa: CASSYETAIGEQFF

j_call: TRBJ1-5
v_call: TRBV3-1
clone_size: -
d_call: -
cdr3_nt: TGTGCCAGCAGCCAAGAGAGTCAGAGCAATCAGCCCCAGCATTTT
cdr3_aa: CASSQESQSNQPQHF

j_call: TRBJ1-5
v_call: TRBV5-5
clone_size: -
d_call: -
cdr3_nt: TGTGCCAGCAGCCTTGGTATACCGTATAGCAATCCGCCCCAGCATTTT
cdr3_aa: CASSLGIPYSNPPQHF

j_call: TRBJ1-1
v_call: TRBV6-1
clone_size: many
d_call: -
cdr3_nt: TGTGCCAGCAGTGGCGGTTGGGGGACGAACACTGAAGCTTTCTTT
cdr3_aa: CASSGGWGTNTEAFF

j_call: TRBJ2-2
v_call: TRBV2
clone_size: many
d_call: TRBD2
cdr3_nt: TGTGCCAGCAGTGGGACTAGCGGGAGCGCCGGGGAGCTGTTTTTT
cdr3_aa: CASSGTSGSAGELFF

j_call: TRBJ1-1
v_call: TRBV4-2
clone_size: many
d_call: -
cdr3_nt: TGTGCCAGCAGCCAAGATATCGAGGGGAGGGCTGAAGCTTTCTTT
cdr3_aa: CASSQDIEGRAEAFF

j_call: TRBJ2-2
v_call: TRBV20-1
clone_size: few
d_call: -
cdr3_nt: TGCAGTGCTAGTGGTCAGGTGGTCGGGGAGCTGTTTTTT
cdr3_aa: CSASGQVVGELFF

j_call: TRBJ2-1
v_call: TRBV5-4
clone_size: -
d_call: -
cdr3_nt: TGTGCCAGCAGGGGTGAGCGGGCCAACTACAATGAGCAGTTCTTC
cdr3_aa: CASRGERANYNEQFF

j_call: TRBJ2-1
v_call: TRBV6-1
clone_size: -
d_call: -
cdr3_nt: TGTGCCAGCAGGGACGTGGGGGCAGGCAGGCAGTTCTTC
cdr3_aa: CASRDVGAGRQFF

j_call: TRBJ1-4
v_call: TRBV12-3/TRBV12-4
clone_size: many
d_call: -
cdr3_nt: TGTGCCAGCAGTCGAACGCAGGGAAATGAAAAACTGTTTTTT
cdr3_aa: CASSRTQGNEKLFF

j_call: TRBJ1-1
v_call: TRBV7-8
clone_size: few
d_call: -
cdr3_nt: TGTGCCAGCAGCTTAGGGCGGGGGCCCATAGGGTACACTGAAGCTTTCTTT
cdr3_aa: CASSLGRGPIGYTEAFF

j_call: TRBJ1-2
v_call: TRBV6-4
clone_size: few
d_call: -
cdr3_nt: TGTGCCGGCTCTTGGGGGCACAGTCCTTATGGCTACACCTTC
cdr3_aa: CAGSWGHSPYGYTF

j_call: TRBJ1-1
v_call: TRBV7-8
clone_size: many
d_call: -
cdr3_nt: TGTGCCAGCAGCCCTTTCTGGGGGGGACACACTGAAGCTTTCTTT
cdr3_aa: CASSPFWGGHTEAFF

j_call: TRBJ2-3
v_call: TRBV27
clone_size: many
d_call: -
cdr3_nt: TGTGCCAGCAGTCCTTGGAGGGATACGCAGTATTTT
cdr3_aa: CASSPWRDTQYF

j_call: TRBJ2-5
v_call: TRBV28
clone_size: few
d_call: -
cdr3_nt: TGTGCCAGCAGTCAGGCAAAGAAAGAGACCCAGTACTTC
cdr3_aa: CASSQAKKETQYF

j_call: TRBJ1-2
v_call: TRBV5-6
clone_size: -
d_call: -
cdr3_nt: TGTGCCAGCAGCATACCCTTGACAGTTTATGGCTACACCTTC
cdr3_aa: CASSIPLTVYGYTF

j_call: TRBJ1-2
v_call: TRBV19
clone_size: once
d_call: TRBD1
cdr3_nt: TGTGCCAGTAGAGATGGACAGGGAGGCTATGGCTACACCTTC
cdr3_aa: CASRDGQGGYGYTF

j_call: TRBJ1-1
v_call: TRBV27
clone_size: -
d_call: -
cdr3_nt: TGTGCCAGCACCCCTACCGGACGGTTTGAAGCTTTCTTT
cdr3_aa: CASTPTGRFEAFF

j_call: TRBJ2-7
v_call: TRBV15
clone_size: many
d_call: TRBD1
cdr3_nt: TGTGCCACCAGCAGGGGACAGGGGGAGTACGAGCAGTACTTC
cdr3_aa: CATSRGQGEYEQYF

j_call: TRBJ2-7
v_call: TRBV27
clone_size: few
d_call: -
cdr3_nt: TGTGCCAGCAGTTTAGGCGACGAGCAGTACTTC
cdr3_aa: CASSLGDEQYF

j_call: TRBJ1-2
v_call: TRBV10-3
clone_size: many
d_call: TRBD1
cdr3_nt: TGTGCCATCAGATTCGGACAGGATCCTAACTATGGCTACACCTTC
cdr3_aa: CAIRFGQDPNYGYTF

j_call: TRBJ2-2
v_call: TRBV9
clone_size: many
d_call: -
cdr3_nt: TGTGCCAGCAGCGTAGTCGGGAGCGCGAACACCGGGGAGCTGTTTTTT
cdr3_aa: CASSVVGSANTGELFF

j_call: TRBJ1-5
v_call: TRBV2
clone_size: many
d_call: -
cdr3_nt: TGTGCCAGCAGTGAGTCAGATAATCAGCCCCAGCATTTT
cdr3_aa: CASSESDNQPQHF

j_call: TRBJ1-5
v_call: TRBV9
clone_size: few
d_call: -
cdr3_nt: TGTGCCAGCAGCGCCCGGGGGGGAGACAATCAGCCCCAGCATTTT
cdr3_aa: CASSARGGDNQPQHF

j_call: TRBJ1-2
v_call: TRBV30
clone_size: many
d_call: -
cdr3_nt: TGTGGGGGAGGGAACCTCATCGTCGGGAACTATGGCTACACCTTC
cdr3_aa: CGGGNLIVGNYGYTF

j_call: TRBJ1-2
v_call: TRBV12-3/TRBV12-4
clone_size: many
d_call: -
cdr3_nt: TGTGCCAGCAGACGTCAGGGAAACTATGGCTACACCTTC
cdr3_aa: CASRRQGNYGYTF

j_call: TRBJ1-2
v_call: TRBV6-5
clone_size: -
d_call: -
cdr3_nt: TGTGCCAGCAGTTACTCGTTGGGTGAATCCTATGGCTACACCTTC
cdr3_aa: CASSYSLGESYGYTF

j_call: TRBJ1-4
v_call: TRBV10-3
clone_size: -
d_call: -
cdr3_nt: TGTGCCATCAGTCCGGACCTACGGGGAAAACTGTTTTTT
cdr3_aa: CAISPDLRGKLFF

j_call: TRBJ1-2
v_call: TRBV5-8
clone_size: few
d_call: -
cdr3_nt: TGTGCCAGCAGCTTGAAGGAGGGCGGGGACAACTATGGCTACACCTTC
cdr3_aa: CASSLKEGGDNYGYTF

j_call: TRBJ1-2
v_call: TRBV2
clone_size: many
d_call: -
cdr3_nt: TGTGCCAGCAGGGTGACACGACCGGGCTACACCTTC
cdr3_aa: CASRVTRPGYTF

j_call: TRBJ1-5
v_call: TRBV20-1
clone_size: few
d_call: TRBD1
cdr3_nt: TGCAGTGCAAAAACAGGGGGGGCTGGATATAGCAATCAGCCCCAGCATTTT
cdr3_aa: CSAKTGGAGYSNQPQHF

j_call: TRBJ2-3
v_call: TRBV19
clone_size: -
d_call: TRBD2
cdr3_nt: TGTGCCAGTAGCCACGGGGGGAGGGCAGATACGCAGTATTTT
cdr3_aa: CASSHGGRADTQYF

j_call: TRBJ2-3
v_call: TRBV6-5
clone_size: many
d_call: -
cdr3_nt: TGTGCCAGCAGTTACCGCGGAAACCCCACAGATACGCAGTATTTT
cdr3_aa: CASSYRGNPTDTQYF

j_call: TRBJ2-7
v_call: TRBV14
clone_size: many
d_call: -
cdr3_nt: TGTGCCAGCAGCCAAGGGGCAGGGACTGACGAGCAGTACTTC
cdr3_aa: CASSQGAGTDEQYF

j_call: TRBJ2-1
v_call: TRBV9
clone_size: -
d_call: TRBD2
cdr3_nt: TGTGCCAGCAGCGTAAGCGCGGGAGGCGATGAGCAGTTCTTC
cdr3_aa: CASSVSAGGDEQFF

j_call: TRBJ1-4
v_call: TRBV27
clone_size: many
d_call: -
cdr3_nt: TGTGCCAGCAGTTTATCGTTGAGGCAAGTCAATGAAAAACTGTTTTTT
cdr3_aa: CASSLSLRQVNEKLFF

j_call: TRBJ2-3
v_call: TRBV27
clone_size: many
d_call: -
cdr3_nt: TGTGCCAGCAGTTTCGGGGCTACGGTCACAGATACGCAGTATTTT
cdr3_aa: CASSFGATVTDTQYF

j_call: TRBJ2-1
v_call: TRBV6-1
clone_size: many
d_call: -
cdr3_nt: TGTGCCAGCAGTTATGGGCCCAGAGGCAACAATGAGCAGTTCTTC
cdr3_aa: CASSYGPRGNNEQFF

j_call: TRBJ2-1
v_call: TRBV24-1
clone_size: few
d_call: -
cdr3_nt: TGTGCCACCAGTGATTTAGAGGGGAACAATGAGCAGTCCTTC
cdr3_aa: CATSDLEGNNEQSF

j_call: TRBJ1-2
v_call: TRBV18
clone_size: many
d_call: TRBD1
cdr3_nt: TGTGCCAGCTCACCAGGCTCTACCGGGACAGGGGGCGTGTGGTATGGCTACACCTTC
cdr3_aa: CASSPGSTGTGGVWYGYTF

j_call: TRBJ2-5
v_call: TRBV5-1
clone_size: many
d_call: TRBD2
cdr3_nt: TGCGCCAGCAGCTTATGGACTAGCGGGGCCCAAGAGACCCAGTACTTC
cdr3_aa: CASSLWTSGAQETQYF

j_call: TRBJ2-2
v_call: TRBV15
clone_size: many
d_call: TRBD2
cdr3_nt: TGTGCCACCAGCAGAGATGGGAGAACTAGCGGGACCGGGGAGCTGTTTTTT
cdr3_aa: CATSRDGRTSGTGELFF

j_call: TRBJ2-7
v_call: TRBV6-5
clone_size: -
d_call: -
cdr3_nt: TGTGCCAGCAGTTTAGGGACCGAGCAGTACTTC
cdr3_aa: CASSLGTEQYF

j_call: TRBJ2-3
v_call: TRBV9
clone_size: many
d_call: TRBD1
cdr3_nt: TGTGCCAGCAGCGGAGGGCTACAGGGGTGGACTTCAGATACGCAGTATTTT
cdr3_aa: CASSGGLQGWTSDTQYF